What follows are 5 T cell receptor beta chains derived from one specimen sequenced in a study of T-cell reconstitution after alpha-beta-depleted transplantation in children. This sample's TCRbeta library carried unique molecular identifier barcodes. In TCRdb, the PCR reads were re-called with MiXCR into one record per CDR3 protein. The sample includes about 980,000 distinct CDR3 sequences, 25% to 30% of them seen just once. Sequenced here: PBMCs, mostly from graft donor cells, sampled 360 days after TCRalphabeta/CD19-depleted stem cell transplant. The receptors come from a boy under three years old who had a stem cell transplant for SCID, so the T cells may come from the graft donor.

In this sample, this clonotype turned up many times. CDR3 nucleotides: TGTGCCAGCAGTTTATCGCGGGGGAGCTACAATGAGCAGTTCTTC. This translates into CASSLSRGSYNEQFF. The J gene is TRBJ2-1, the V gene TRBV12-3 or TRBV12-4; 7 nucleotides align to TRBD2. V dropped 2 bases and J dropped 3; count of bases not matched to a gene: 4. CDR3 length: 15 amino acids.

J is TRBJ1-1 and V is TRBV5-1; 7 bases map to TRBD1. The J segment lost 5 bases and the V segment lost 2 bases, leaving 6 bases of the junction unmatched. The CDR3 consists of 14 residues. Germline V gene sequence: CDR1 SGHRS, CDR2 YFSETQ. This CDR3 is CASSFWGQSTEAFF. As DNA, the CDR3 is TGCGCCAGCAGCTTTTGGGGACAGTCGACTGAAGCTTTCTTT.

This clonotype has only a few counts. The chain uses TRBV7-2 and TRBJ2-1, with TRBD2 matching 10 bases. CDR1 and CDR2 (germline): SGHTA, FQGNSA. This CDR3 region has 15 residues. V shed 4 bases, J shed 9 bases, and the junction held 9 bases outside the gene matches. CDR3 residues: CASSSQGLASSEQFF. The CDR3 region has the DNA TGTGCCAGCAGCTCACAGGGACTAGCGTCCTCTGAGCAGTTCTTC.

The chain links TRBV5-1 to TRBJ2-1; TRBD1 matches 8 bases. The junction had 11 bases not matched to a gene; V was cut back by 1 base and J by 5 bases. This CDR3 is 17 amino acids long. Germline V lookup: CDR1 SGHRS, CDR2 YFSETQ. The CDR3 protein is CASSLKAGGNFNNEQFF. The CDR3 bases are TGCGCCAGCAGCTTGAAGGCAGGGGGCAATTTCAACAATGAGCAGTTCTTC.

This clonotype came up a few times. The chain employs TRBV12-3 or TRBV12-4 and TRBJ1-3, with 8 bases aligning to TRBD1. The CDR3 consists of 15 residues. Unmatched junction bases numbered 6, after V lost 0 bases and J lost 8 bases. The CDR3 here is CASSLARTGLDTIYF. The CDR3, as DNA: TGTGCCAGCAGTTTAGCCCGGACAGGGCTAGACACCATATATTTT.